The clone carrying this TCR beta chain was picked up many times. No antigen is known for it. Incorporated into the TCR beta cDNA libraries were unique molecular identifiers, which served to reduce PCR and sequencing biases. cDNA molecules numbering around 500,000 came from around 0.96 to 9.9 million T cells. TCRdb ran MiXCR on the PCR reads and lists one entry per CDR3 protein. The sample carries about 200,000 distinct CDR3 sequences, 25% to 30% recorded once. This sample stems from a study of post-analysis software for immune sequencing data. Trimming took off 6 bases at V and 0 bases at J, with 2 bases between the two ends. This CDR3 region has 11 residues. Germline-derived CDR1 and CDR2 are SNHLY and FYNNEI. The study's findings and limits: When patients were compared with controls, a handful of TRBV segments were more frequent, TRBV5-6, TRBV5-1 and TRBV20-1 among them. Compared with controls, patients showed significantly lower normalized Chao1 diversity. F measure grouped same-batch samples tightly together.

This receptor was identified in a girl aged 2-17 years with multiple sclerosis. The chain is built from TRBV2 and TRBJ2-5; D gene ambiguous. The source material was blood. CDR3 in amino acids: CASRYQETQYF. CDR3 nucleotides: TGTGCCAGCAGGTACCAAGAGACCCAGTACTTC.